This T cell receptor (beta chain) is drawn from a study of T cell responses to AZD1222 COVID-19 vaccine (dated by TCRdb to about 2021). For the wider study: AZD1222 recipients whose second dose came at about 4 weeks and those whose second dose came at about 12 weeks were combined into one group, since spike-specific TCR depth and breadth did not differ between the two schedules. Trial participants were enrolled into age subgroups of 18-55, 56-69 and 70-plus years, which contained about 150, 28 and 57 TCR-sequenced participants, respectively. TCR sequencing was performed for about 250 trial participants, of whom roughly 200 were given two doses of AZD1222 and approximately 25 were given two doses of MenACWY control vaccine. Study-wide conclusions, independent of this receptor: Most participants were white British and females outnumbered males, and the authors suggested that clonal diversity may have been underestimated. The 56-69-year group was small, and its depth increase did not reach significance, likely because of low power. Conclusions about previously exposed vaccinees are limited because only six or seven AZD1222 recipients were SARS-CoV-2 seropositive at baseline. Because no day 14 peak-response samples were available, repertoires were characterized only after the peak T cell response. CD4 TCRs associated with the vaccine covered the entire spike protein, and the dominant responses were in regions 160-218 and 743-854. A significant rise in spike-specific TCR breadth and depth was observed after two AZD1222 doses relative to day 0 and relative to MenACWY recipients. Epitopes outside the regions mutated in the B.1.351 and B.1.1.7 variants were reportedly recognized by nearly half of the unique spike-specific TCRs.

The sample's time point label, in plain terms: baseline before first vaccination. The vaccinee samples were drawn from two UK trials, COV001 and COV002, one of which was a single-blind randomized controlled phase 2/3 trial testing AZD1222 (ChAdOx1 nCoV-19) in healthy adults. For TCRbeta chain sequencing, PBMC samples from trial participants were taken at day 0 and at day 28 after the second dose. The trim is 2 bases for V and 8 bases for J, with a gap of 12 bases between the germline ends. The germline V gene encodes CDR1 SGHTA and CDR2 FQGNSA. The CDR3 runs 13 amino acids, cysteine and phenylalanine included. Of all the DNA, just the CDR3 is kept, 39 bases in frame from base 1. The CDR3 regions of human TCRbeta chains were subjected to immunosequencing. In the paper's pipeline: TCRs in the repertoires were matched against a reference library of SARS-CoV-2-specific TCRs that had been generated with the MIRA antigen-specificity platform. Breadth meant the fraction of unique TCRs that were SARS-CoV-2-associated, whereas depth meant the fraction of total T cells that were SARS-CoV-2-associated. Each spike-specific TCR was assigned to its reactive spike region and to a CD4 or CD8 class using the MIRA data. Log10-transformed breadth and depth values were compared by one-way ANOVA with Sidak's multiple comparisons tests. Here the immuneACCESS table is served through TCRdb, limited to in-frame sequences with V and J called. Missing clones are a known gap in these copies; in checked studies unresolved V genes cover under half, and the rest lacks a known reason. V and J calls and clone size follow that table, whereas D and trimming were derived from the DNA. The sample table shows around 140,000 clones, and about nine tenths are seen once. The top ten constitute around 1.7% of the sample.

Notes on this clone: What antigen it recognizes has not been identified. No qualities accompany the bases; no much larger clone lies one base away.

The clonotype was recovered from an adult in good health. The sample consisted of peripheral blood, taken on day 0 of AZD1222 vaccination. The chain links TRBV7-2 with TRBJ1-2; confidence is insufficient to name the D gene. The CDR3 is CASSLFLSQGYTF. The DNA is TGTGCCAGCAGCTTATTCCTCTCCCAGGGCTACACCTTC.